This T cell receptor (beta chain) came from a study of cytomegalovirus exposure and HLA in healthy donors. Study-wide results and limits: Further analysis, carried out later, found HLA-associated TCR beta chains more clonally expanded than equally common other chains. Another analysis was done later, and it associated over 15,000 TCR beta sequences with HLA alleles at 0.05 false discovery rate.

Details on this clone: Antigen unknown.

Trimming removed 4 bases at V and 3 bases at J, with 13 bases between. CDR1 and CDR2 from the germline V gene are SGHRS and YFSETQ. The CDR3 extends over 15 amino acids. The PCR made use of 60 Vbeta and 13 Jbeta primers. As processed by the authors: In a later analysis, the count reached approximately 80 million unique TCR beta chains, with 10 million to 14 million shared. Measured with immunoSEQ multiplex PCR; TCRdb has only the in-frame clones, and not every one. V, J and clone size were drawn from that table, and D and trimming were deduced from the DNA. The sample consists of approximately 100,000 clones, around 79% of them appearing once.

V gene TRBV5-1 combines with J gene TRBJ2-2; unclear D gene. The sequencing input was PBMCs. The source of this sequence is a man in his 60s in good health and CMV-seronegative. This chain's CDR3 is CASSTARGHTGELFF. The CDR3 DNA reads TGCGCCAGCAGCACCGCGCGCGGTCACACCGGGGAGCTGTTTTTT.